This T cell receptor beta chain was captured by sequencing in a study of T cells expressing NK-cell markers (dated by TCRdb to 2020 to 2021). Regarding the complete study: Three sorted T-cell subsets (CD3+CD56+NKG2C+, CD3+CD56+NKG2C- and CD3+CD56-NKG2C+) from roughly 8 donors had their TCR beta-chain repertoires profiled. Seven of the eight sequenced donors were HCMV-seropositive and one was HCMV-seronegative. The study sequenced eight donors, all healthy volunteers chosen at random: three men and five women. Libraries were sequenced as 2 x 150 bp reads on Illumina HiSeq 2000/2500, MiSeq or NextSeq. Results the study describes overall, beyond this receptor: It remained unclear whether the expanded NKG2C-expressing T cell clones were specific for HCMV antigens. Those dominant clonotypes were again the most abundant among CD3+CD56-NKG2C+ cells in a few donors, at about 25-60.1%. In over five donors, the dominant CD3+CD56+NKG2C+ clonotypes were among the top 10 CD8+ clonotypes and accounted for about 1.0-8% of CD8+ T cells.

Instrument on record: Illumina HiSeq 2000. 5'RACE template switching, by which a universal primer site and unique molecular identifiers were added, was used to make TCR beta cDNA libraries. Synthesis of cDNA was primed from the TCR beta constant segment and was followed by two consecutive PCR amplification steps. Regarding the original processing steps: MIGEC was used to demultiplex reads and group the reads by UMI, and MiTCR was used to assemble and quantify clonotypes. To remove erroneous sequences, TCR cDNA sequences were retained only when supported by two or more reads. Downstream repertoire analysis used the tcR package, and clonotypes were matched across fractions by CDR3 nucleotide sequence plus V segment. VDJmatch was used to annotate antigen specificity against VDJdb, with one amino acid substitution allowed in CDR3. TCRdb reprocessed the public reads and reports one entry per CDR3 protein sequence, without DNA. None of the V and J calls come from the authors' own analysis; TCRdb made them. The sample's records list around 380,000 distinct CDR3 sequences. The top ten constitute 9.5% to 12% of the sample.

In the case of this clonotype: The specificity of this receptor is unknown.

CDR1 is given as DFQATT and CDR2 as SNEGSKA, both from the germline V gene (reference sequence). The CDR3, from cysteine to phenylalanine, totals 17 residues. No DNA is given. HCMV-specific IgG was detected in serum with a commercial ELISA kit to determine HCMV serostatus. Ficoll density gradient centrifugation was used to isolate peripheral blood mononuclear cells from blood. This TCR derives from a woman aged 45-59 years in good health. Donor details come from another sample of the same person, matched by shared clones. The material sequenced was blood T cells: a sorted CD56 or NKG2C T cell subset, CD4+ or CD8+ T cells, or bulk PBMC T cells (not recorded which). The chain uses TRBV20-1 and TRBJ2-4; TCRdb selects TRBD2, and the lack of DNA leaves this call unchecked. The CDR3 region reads CSARRANRRLAKNIQYF.